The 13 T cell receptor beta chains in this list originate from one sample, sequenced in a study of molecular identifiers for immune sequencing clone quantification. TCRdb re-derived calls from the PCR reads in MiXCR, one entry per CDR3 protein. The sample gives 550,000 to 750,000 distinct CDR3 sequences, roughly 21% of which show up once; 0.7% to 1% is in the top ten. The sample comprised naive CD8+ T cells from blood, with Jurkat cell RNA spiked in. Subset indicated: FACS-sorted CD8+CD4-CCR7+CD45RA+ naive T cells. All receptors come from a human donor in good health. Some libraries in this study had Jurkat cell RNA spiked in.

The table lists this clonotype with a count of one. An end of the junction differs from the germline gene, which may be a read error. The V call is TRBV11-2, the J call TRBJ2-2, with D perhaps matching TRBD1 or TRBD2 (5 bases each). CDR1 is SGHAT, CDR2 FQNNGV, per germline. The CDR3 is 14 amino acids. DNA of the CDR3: TGTGCCAGCGGCTTGGGACCTAACACCGGGGAGTTGTTTTTT. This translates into CASGLGPNTGELFF.

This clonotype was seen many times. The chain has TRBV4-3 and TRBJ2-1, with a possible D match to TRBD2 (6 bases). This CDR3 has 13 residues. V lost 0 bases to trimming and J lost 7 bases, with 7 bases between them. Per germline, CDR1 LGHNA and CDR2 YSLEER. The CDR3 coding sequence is TGCGCCAGCAGCCAAGATGCGGGGAATGAGCAGTTCTTC. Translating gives CASSQDAGNEQFF.

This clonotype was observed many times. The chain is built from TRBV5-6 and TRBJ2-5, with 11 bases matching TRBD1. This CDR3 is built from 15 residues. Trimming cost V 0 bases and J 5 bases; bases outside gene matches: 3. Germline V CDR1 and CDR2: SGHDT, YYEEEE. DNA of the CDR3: TGTGCCAGCAGCTTGGGGACAGGGGGCTTGGAGACCCAGTACTTC. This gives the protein CASSLGTGGLETQYF.

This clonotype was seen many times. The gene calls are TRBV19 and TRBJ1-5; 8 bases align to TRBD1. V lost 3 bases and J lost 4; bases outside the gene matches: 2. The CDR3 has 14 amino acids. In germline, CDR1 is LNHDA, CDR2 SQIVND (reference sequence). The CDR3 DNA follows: TGTGCCAGTAGTATTAGGACAGGGAATCAGCCCCAGCATTTT. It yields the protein CASSIRTGNQPQHF. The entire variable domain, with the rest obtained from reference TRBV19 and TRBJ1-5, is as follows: DGGITQSPKYLFRKEGQNVTLSCEQNLNHDAMYWYRQDPGQGLRLIYYSQIVNDFQKGDIAEGYSVSREKKESFPLTVTSAQKNPTAFYLCASSIRTGNQPQHFGDGTRLSIL.

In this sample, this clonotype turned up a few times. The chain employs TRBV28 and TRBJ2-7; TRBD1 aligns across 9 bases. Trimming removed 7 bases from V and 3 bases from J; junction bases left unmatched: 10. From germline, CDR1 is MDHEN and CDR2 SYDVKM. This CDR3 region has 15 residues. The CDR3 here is CASTPNPGQGYEQYF. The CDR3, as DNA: TGTGCCAGCACACCCAATCCGGGACAGGGCTACGAGCAGTACTTC.

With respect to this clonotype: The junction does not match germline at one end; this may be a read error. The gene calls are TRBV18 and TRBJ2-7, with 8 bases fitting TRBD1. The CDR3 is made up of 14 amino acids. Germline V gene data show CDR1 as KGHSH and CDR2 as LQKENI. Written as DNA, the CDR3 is TGTGCCAGCTCACCGGCGCAGGGGGCTAACGAGCGGTACTTC. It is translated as CASSPAQGANERYF.

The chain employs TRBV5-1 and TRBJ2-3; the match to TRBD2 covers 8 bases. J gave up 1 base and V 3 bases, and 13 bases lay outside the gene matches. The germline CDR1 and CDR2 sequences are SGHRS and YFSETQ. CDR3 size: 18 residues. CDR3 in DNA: TGCGCCAGCAGCTCATCACCCGGGGGGGGGGTAGGCACAGATACGCAGTATTTT. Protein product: CASSSSPGGGVGTDTQYF. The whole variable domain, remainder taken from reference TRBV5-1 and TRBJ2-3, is KAGVTQTPRYLIKTRGQQVTLSCSPISGHRSVSWYQQTPGQGLQFLFEYFSETQRNKGNFPGRFSGRQFSNSRSEMNVSTLELGDSALYLCASSSSPGGGVGTDTQYFGPGTRLTVL.

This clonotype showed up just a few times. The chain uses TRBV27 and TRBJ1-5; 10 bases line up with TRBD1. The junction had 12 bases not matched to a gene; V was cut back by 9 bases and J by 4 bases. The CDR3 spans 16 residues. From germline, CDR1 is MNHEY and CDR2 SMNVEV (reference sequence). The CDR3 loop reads CASIPDRGKINQPQHF. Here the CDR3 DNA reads TGTGCCAGTATACCGGACAGGGGGAAGATTAATCAGCCCCAGCATTTT.

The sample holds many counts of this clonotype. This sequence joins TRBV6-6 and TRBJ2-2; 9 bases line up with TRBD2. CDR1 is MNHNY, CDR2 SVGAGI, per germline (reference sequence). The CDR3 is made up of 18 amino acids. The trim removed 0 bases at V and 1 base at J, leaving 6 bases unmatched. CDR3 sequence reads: CASSYSLSGGRNTGELFF. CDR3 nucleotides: TGTGCCAGCAGTTACTCGCTTAGCGGGGGCCGGAACACCGGGGAGCTGTTTTTT.

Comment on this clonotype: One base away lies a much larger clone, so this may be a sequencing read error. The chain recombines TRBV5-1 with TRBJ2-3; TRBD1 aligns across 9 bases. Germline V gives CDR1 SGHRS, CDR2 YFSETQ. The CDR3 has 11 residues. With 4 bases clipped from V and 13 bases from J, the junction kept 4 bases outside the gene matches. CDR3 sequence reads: CASSRTGEEYF. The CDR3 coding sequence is TGCGCCAGCAGCCGGACAGGGGAGGAGTATTTT. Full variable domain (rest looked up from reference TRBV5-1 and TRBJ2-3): KAGVTQTPRYLIKTRGQQVTLSCSPISGHRSVSWYQQTPGQGLQFLFEYFSETQRNKGNFPGRFSGRQFSNSRSEMNVSTLELGDSALYLCASSRTGEEYFGPGTRLTVL.

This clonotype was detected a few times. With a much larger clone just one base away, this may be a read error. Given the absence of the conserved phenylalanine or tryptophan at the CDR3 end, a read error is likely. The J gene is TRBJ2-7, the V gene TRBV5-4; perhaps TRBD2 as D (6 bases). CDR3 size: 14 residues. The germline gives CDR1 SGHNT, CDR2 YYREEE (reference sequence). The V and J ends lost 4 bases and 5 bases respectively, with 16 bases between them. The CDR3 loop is CASSTGLSGDEQYL. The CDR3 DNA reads TGTGCCAGCAGCACGGGACTTTCCGGGGACGAGCAGTACCTC.

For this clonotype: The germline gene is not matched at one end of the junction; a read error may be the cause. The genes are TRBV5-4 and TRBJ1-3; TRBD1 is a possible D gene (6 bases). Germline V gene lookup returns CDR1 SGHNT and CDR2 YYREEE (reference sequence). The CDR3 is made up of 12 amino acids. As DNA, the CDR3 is TGTGCCAGCAGGTATGACGCCGGGACATGGCATTTT. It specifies CASRYDAGTWHF.

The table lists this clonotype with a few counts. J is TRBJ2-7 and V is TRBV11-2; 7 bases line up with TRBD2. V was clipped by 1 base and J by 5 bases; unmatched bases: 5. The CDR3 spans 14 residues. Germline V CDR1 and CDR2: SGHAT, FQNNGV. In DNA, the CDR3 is TGTGCCAGCAGCTTAGGATCGGGAGGTGACGAGCAGTACTTC. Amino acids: CASSLGSGGDEQYF.